This T cell receptor (beta chain) was found in a study of cytomegalovirus exposure and HLA in healthy donors (dated by TCRdb to between 2016 and 2019). General notes on the study: In an earlier analysis of 550 to 750 of the donors, roughly 300 Gb of sequence data and approximately 120 million unique TCR beta sequences from about 180 million T cells were reported. Approximately 310 gigabases of sequencing data and roughly 90 million unique TCR sequences were included in an early release covering under 650 HLA-typed donors. The genetic ancestry cluster associated with self-reported Caucasian donors included 80% to 90% of the 300 to 450 genotyped donors. The study aimed to test whether cataloging public T cell receptors could reveal signatures of past pathogen exposure. The study used immunosequencing to profile the T cell repertoires of several hundred subjects and linked those repertoires to cytomegalovirus serostatus. Along with the approximately 700-subject first cohort, a separate validation cohort of more than 90 different subjects was used. To predict cytomegalovirus infection status, the study combined high-throughput TCR immunosequencing, statistical association of individual TCRs with disease status, and machine learning. To study patterns of TCR occurrence, a later analysis re-analyzed previously published TCR beta repertoires from several hundred donors and added high-resolution HLA genotyping. Rather than using new phenotypic data, the later analysis identified candidate immune exposures from TCR beta sequences and from how often those sequences occurred across donors. In an earlier analysis of 587 of the donors, high-throughput TCR beta sequencing was used to judge whether each TCR beta V gene segment behaved as functional or pseudogenic. Donor age, sex, ethnicity and CMV serostatus were compiled together with the repertoire data. A later genetic analysis used genome-wide SNP genotypes for 398 of the 666 donors, treating that subset as a discovery cohort. All discovery cohort repertoires had been generated using a single sequencing platform. HLA typing covered class I and class II loci at four-digit resolution. Typing coverage differed by locus: A, B, C, DRB1 and DQB1 were typed in roughly 620-640 donors, DQA1 in about 560, DPA1 in over 600, and DPB1 in 450 to 480. Because of strong linkage in the cohort, a handful of DR-DQ haplotypes were treated as single units for association and clustering. Among roughly 400 genotyped donors of the cohort, an average of around 250,000 unique TCR beta nucleotide sequences was sequenced per donor, of which about 19% were non-productive.

The research as a whole found: Cytomegalovirus status was reported to be diagnosed by the classifier with high specificity and sensitivity in both the original and validation cohorts. A further reported finding was that TCR beta sequences accurately predicted the HLA-A and HLA-B alleles for most subjects in the first cohort. According to a later analysis, parvovirus B19, influenza, CMV and Epstein-Barr virus appeared linked to several top co-occurrence clusters. The earlier analysis of fewer than 750 of the donors excluded 15 to 20 rarely observed V segments, including chromosome 9 orphons, because counts were too low. This cohort had only TCR beta chains sequenced, and the lack of alpha or paired-chain data limited which features could be detected. Because the 87-base-pair reads could not distinguish some IMGT-functional V segments, including TRBV6-2 and TRBV6-3, those segments were excluded. In a later analysis, TCR association rates were found to vary across HLA loci, with the most associated TCRs seen for DRB1 alleles and the fewest for HLA-C alleles. When HLA alleles, especially DR and DQ, strongly co-occurred, attributing TCR associations to individual alleles was difficult. Correlated functional status among segregating V segments might reflect linkage disequilibrium, but an unknown experimental factor could not be ruled out. A later analysis associated about 17,000 TCR beta sequences with specific HLA alleles at a false discovery rate of 0.05. According to a later genetic analysis, donors in an Asian-associated ancestry cluster had fewer N-insertions in productive TCRs than the approximately 650-donor mean. Across donors, most TCR sequences were observed very rarely, whereas some public TCRs were present in many individuals. CMV serostatus was the only immune exposure information available for the cohort. A few of the identified cytomegalovirus-associated TCR beta chains were confirmed in vitro to be specific for cytomegalovirus antigens. An association between a missense DCLRE1C variant and V-gene and J-gene trimming of TCR beta chains was found in a later genetic analysis and replicated in an independent cohort. The presence/absence analyses assumed that sequencing depth was roughly uniform across donors, and that assumption may not be true. A cluster of highly shared sequence variants was judged likely to be a technical artifact of the sequencing pipeline. The study gave a list of over 150 TCR beta chains associated with cytomegalovirus. The authors suggested that the approach could potentially be generalized to other disease states and immunological phenotypes. A later analysis found that most CMV-associated TCR beta chains appeared HLA-restricted, with HLA associations seemingly driven largely by CMV exposure. Because HLA typing was unavailable for some donors at each locus, only the typed subset was used in association tests. In a later analysis, HLA-associated TCR beta chains were found to be more clonally expanded and to have lower generation probabilities than equally common non-associated chains. In an earlier analysis of 587 of the donors, most TCR beta V segments were observed in productive rearrangements about 90% or about 30% of the time, broadly matching IMGT annotations.

The cohort was made up of roughly 670 healthy bone marrow donors. Cohort members were all nominally healthy when sampled, although unrecorded immune exposures were likely present. The donor tested CMV seropositive, placing the donor among the 250 to 350 seropositive members of the cohort. A peripheral blood sample was collected from each donor, and TCR beta sequencing was performed on peripheral blood mononuclear cells. Genomic DNA was extracted from the blood cell samples with the Qiagen DNeasy Blood Extraction Kit. V is clipped by 4 bases and J by 1 base, and the sequence between their germline boundaries is 8 bases long. The CDR3 spans 13 residues, from the cysteine through the phenylalanine. The DNA shown is the 39-base CDR3, in frame from base 1. CDR1 and CDR2 were assigned from the germline V gene as SGHRS and YFSETQ. Worth noting for this clone: This receptor's antigen is unknown.

Library creation used the immunoSEQ multiplex PCR assay. For the multiplex PCR, a mixture combining 60 forward primers for TCR Vbeta segments and 13 reverse primers for TCR Jbeta segments was used. Amplification of the CDR3 region of rearranged TCR beta genes was performed with a multiplex PCR assay on genomic DNA. Amplified TCR beta libraries were sequenced as 87-base-pair reads on the Illumina HiSeq System. Per the authors' processing: In a later analysis, 80 million or so unique TCR beta chains were counted across the roughly 670 repertoires, and roughly 10 million of these chains were shared by at least two donors. To remove PCR and sequencing errors, raw reads were error-corrected and collapsed into unique sequences using a nearest-neighbor algorithm that merged closely related sequences. V, D and J gene segments were assigned by aligning CDR3 sequences to IMGT reference sequences. For a sequence to be retained, a match of at least six nucleotides to both a V gene segment and a J gene segment was required. A rearrangement was called productive if the CDR3 had no stop codons and remained in frame with V and J, and every other rearrangement was called non-productive. Following IMGT convention, CDR3 was defined as the stretch from the second conserved V-encoded cysteine up to the conserved J-encoded phenylalanine. The earlier analysis of approximately 590 of the donors excluded any sequence lacking an unambiguous match to a single V gene segment. In an earlier analysis of 587 of the donors, V segments were called functional above 56.7% productive rearrangements and were called segregating when the between-donor standard deviation exceeded 5%. A statistical classification framework was built to diagnose cytomegalovirus status from the catalog of TCR beta chain sequences. In a later analysis, TCR nucleotide sequences were compared against IMGT/GENE-DB human TR gene sequences so that V and J genes could be assigned. In a later analysis, CDR3 sequences and most-parsimonious VDJ recombination scenarios were assigned using the TCRdist pipeline. A later analysis defined each TCR beta chain by its CDR3 amino acid sequence plus V-gene family, and excluded reads lacking a unique V-gene family. As a way to deal with suspected cross-contamination and a sequencing artifact, a later analysis dropped 592 nucleotide sequences that were highly shared and had low generation probability. In a later analysis, a clonal expansion index for each public chain was calculated from normalized within-repertoire ranks of inferred template counts. A later analysis computed generation probabilities with a VDJ recombination model fitted to out-of-frame rearrangements, and checked the results against IGoR. In a later analysis, hypergeometric tests were used to score TCR-TCR, TCR-HLA and TCR-CMV co-occurrence, with a repertoire-size bias correction applied to TCR pairs. False discovery rates were estimated in a later analysis by permuting HLA or CMV assignments 20 times. In a later analysis, co-occurring TCRs were grouped using DBSCAN, with TCRdist sequence similarity added in when clustering inside HLA-allele-positive subsets. Repertoires with fewer than 30,000 or more than 120,000 public chains were left out of co-occurrence clustering, as were four to six repertoires with anomalous nucleotide sharing. This immuneACCESS table, as held by TCRdb, lists in-frame sequences with V and J called but not all clones. Of the missing ones, under half trace to an unresolved V gene in checked studies; the others have no known cause. V, J and clone size are taken as reported in that table, and D and trimming were inferred from the DNA itself. This sample's records show tens of thousands of clones. The leading ten clones occupy 3.8% of the sample.

What was sequenced was PBMCs. The sequence was obtained from a female donor in good health and CMV-seropositive. The chain links TRBV5-1 with TRBJ1-1; there is no confident call for the D gene. In nucleotide form, the sequence is TGCGCCAGCAGCGGAGGAGCGAACACTGAAGCTTTCTTT. It is translated as CASSGGANTEAFF.